The rows below give T cell receptor beta chains drawn from one sample of a study of blood T cell repertoires in COVID-19. Profiled with immunoSEQ multiplex PCR; TCRdb holds only in-frame clones, not every one. The sample lists almost 350,000 clones, roughly 89% occurring once. Sample: peripheral blood. These receptors were obtained from a woman aged 60 to 75 with COVID-19, enrolled during active disease. CDR3s include the opening cysteine and the closing phenylalanine or tryptophan. A D gene is named only where the DNA matches it firmly. Size values are once, few and many counts, or a class for expanded clones, and some rows have none.

D gene,clone size,V gene,J gene,CDR3 protein,CDR3 DNA
-,-,TRBV11-2,TRBJ1-1,CASSLVAGNTEAFF,TGTGCCAGCAGCTTAGTAGCCGGGAACACTGAAGCTTTCTTT
-,-,TRBV5-8,TRBJ1-2,CASSSVDRNYGYTF,TGTGCCAGCAGCTCGGTAGACAGAAACTATGGCTACACCTTC
TRBD1,-,TRBV7-2,TRBJ2-1,CASSAETGKSEQFF,TGTGCCAGCAGCGCAGAGACAGGGAAGAGTGAGCAGTTCTTC
-,many,TRBV5-4,TRBJ2-2,CASSLALRVNTGELFF,TGTGCCAGCAGCTTGGCGCTCAGGGTCAACACCGGGGAGCTGTTTTTT
TRBD1,-,TRBV19,TRBJ2-1,CASSMRDRGNNEQFF,TGTGCCAGTAGTATGAGGGACAGGGGAAACAATGAGCAGTTCTTC
-,-,TRBV18,TRBJ1-1,CASSPVQGDTEAFF,TGTGCCAGCTCACCCGTACAGGGTGACACTGAAGCTTTCTTT
TRBD2,-,TRBV5-1,TRBJ2-1,CASSLVAGGLSEQFF,TGCGCCAGCAGCTTGGTAGCGGGGGGGCTATCTGAGCAGTTCTTC
TRBD1,-,TRBV5-8,TRBJ1-2,CASRTGLAGGYTF,TGTGCCAGCAGGACAGGGCTGGCCGGGGGCTACACCTTC
TRBD1,-,TRBV10-2,TRBJ1-2,CATERGQGRYGYTF,TGCGCCACCGAGAGAGGACAGGGGAGGTATGGCTACACCTTC
-,-,TRBV12-3/TRBV12-4,TRBJ1-1,CASSFNRNTEAFF,TGTGCCAGCAGTTTTAACAGGAACACTGAAGCTTTCTTT
TRBD1,-,TRBV2,TRBJ1-4,CASRGQGVGKLFF,TGTGCCAGCAGGGGACAGGGCGTCGGAAAACTGTTTTTT
-,-,TRBV14,TRBJ1-2,CASSQGGGVWYGYTF,TGTGCCAGCAGCCAAGGAGGGGGGGTATGGTATGGCTACACCTTC
-,-,TRBV7-9,TRBJ2-2,CASRGAEPGELFF,TGTGCCAGCAGGGGAGCGGAGCCCGGGGAGCTGTTTTTT
-,-,TRBV19,TRBJ1-5,CASSGAGIFNQPQHF,TGTGCCAGTAGTGGCGCAGGGATTTTCAATCAGCCCCAGCATTTT
-,-,TRBV3-1/TRBV3-2,TRBJ1-6,CASSQSAANSPLHF,TGTGCCAGCAGCCAAAGTGCAGCGAATTCACCCCTCCACTTT
-,-,TRBV10-2,TRBJ2-1,CASATGNSYNEQFF,TGCGCCAGCGCCACAGGGAACTCCTACAATGAGCAGTTCTTC
-,-,TRBV6-5,TRBJ2-5,CASRPGLYSMETQYF,TGTGCCAGCCGACCGGGACTCTATTCGATGGAGACCCAGTACTTC
TRBD1,few,TRBV5-1,TRBJ1-1,CASSGGQGWMNTEAFF,TGCGCCAGCAGCGGGGGACAGGGATGGATGAACACTGAAGCTTTCTTT
-,-,TRBV29-1,TRBJ2-3,CSVASFDNTQYF,TGCAGCGTTGCCTCGTTCGACAATACGCAGTATTTT
TRBD1,once,TRBV4-1,TRBJ1-1,CASSQKQGRADTEAFF,TGCGCCAGCAGCCAGAAACAGGGGCGCGCGGACACTGAAGCTTTCTTT
-,few,TRBV19,TRBJ1-2,CASTFEGRGYGYTF,TGTGCCAGTACCTTCGAGGGCAGAGGGTATGGCTACACCTTC
TRBD1,-,TRBV5-4,TRBJ1-1,CASSVQGGLGTEAFF,TGTGCCAGCAGCGTACAGGGGGGATTGGGCACTGAAGCTTTCTTT
-,-,TRBV20-1,TRBJ1-4,CSAPRGEKLFF,TGCAGTGCACCACGGGGGGAAAAACTGTTTTTT
TRBD1,-,TRBV4-1,TRBJ2-7,CASSFRDRGQHEQYF,TGCGCCAGCAGCTTCCGGGACAGGGGGCAACACGAGCAGTACTTC
-,-,TRBV24-1,TRBJ2-1,CATSVKLNPIYNEQFF,TGTGCCACCAGTGTTAAACTAAATCCCATATACAATGAGCAGTTCTTC
-,-,TRBV5-4,TRBJ2-7,CASSFNPSSYEQYF,TGTGCCAGCAGCTTTAACCCTAGCTCCTACGAGCAGTACTTC
-,-,TRBV18,TRBJ2-1,CASSPGLDNEQFF,TGTGCCAGCTCACCGGGGCTGGACAATGAGCAGTTCTTC
TRBD1,-,TRBV15,TRBJ2-7,CATSRTPTGSHEQYF,TGTGCCACCAGCAGAACCCCGACAGGGTCCCACGAGCAGTACTTC
-,-,TRBV6-1,TRBJ2-2,CASSEAQGWDTGELFF,TGTGCCAGCAGTGAAGCGCAGGGTTGGGACACCGGGGAGCTGTTTTTT
TRBD1,-,TRBV9,TRBJ2-3,CASSARDRAADTQYF,TGTGCCAGCAGCGCCCGGGACAGGGCGGCAGATACGCAGTATTTT
-,once,TRBV9,TRBJ1-3,CASSVYDSHGNTIYF,TGTGCCAGCAGCGTATATGACAGTCACGGAAACACCATATATTTT
-,once,TRBV29-1,TRBJ2-3,CSVGVVAGGTDTQYF,TGCAGCGTTGGGGTGGTAGCAGGGGGCACAGATACGCAGTATTTT
TRBD1,-,TRBV5-1,TRBJ1-4,CASLSTGGDATNEKLFF,TGCGCCAGCTTATCGACAGGGGGCGATGCAACTAATGAAAAACTGTTTTTT
-,-,TRBV20-1,TRBJ1-2,CSASRRSYGYTF,TGCAGTGCTAGTCGTCGGAGCTATGGCTACACCTTC
-,-,TRBV12-2,TRBJ1-1,CASLLGAISFLNTEAFF,TGTGCAAGCCTCCTAGGAGCCATATCCTTTTTGAACACTGAAGCTTTCTTT
TRBD2,-,TRBV7-3,TRBJ2-1,CASSLISGGARNEQFF,TGTGCCAGCAGCTTAATTAGCGGGGGGGCACGGAATGAGCAGTTCTTC
TRBD1,-,TRBV15,TRBJ2-7,CATSRGRQGPYEQYF,TGTGCCACCAGCAGGGGCCGACAGGGGCCCTACGAGCAGTACTTC
TRBD1,-,TRBV5-6,TRBJ1-6,CASSQEGTGRSPLHF,TGTGCCAGCAGCCAGGAAGGGACAGGGCGTTCACCCCTCCACTTT
-,-,TRBV7-8,TRBJ1-1,CASIARDQSTEAFF,TGTGCCAGCATCGCCAGGGATCAGAGCACTGAAGCTTTCTTT
-,-,TRBV28,TRBJ1-5,CASSLRTGSNQPQHF,TGTGCCAGCAGTTTAAGGACTGGTAGCAATCAGCCCCAGCATTTT
TRBD2,-,TRBV11-2,TRBJ2-7,CASSPRPLAGGPYEQYF,TGTGCCAGCAGCCCTAGACCACTAGCGGGGGGCCCCTACGAGCAGTACTTC
-,-,TRBV18,TRBJ1-2,CASSPQGPSNGYTF,TGTGCCAGCTCACCGCAGGGCCCCTCGAATGGCTACACCTTC
-,-,TRBV14,TRBJ1-2,CASSPDFYGYTF,TGTGCCAGCAGTCCGGACTTTTATGGCTACACCTTC
TRBD1,-,TRBV20-1,TRBJ1-4,CSASGTGNEKLFF,TGCAGTGCTAGTGGGACAGGGAACGAAAAACTGTTTTTT
TRBD2,-,TRBV6-4,TRBJ2-1,CASSEGSGGSSYNEQFF,TGTGCCAGCAGCGAGGGTAGCGGGGGTAGCTCCTACAATGAGCAGTTCTTC
TRBD1,-,TRBV18,TRBJ1-2,CASSSTGDNYGYTF,TGTGCCAGCTCATCGACAGGGGATAACTATGGCTACACCTTC
-,-,TRBV4-1,TRBJ1-5,CASSPGGGGNQPQHF,TGCGCCAGCAGCCCCGGGGGAGGAGGCAATCAGCCCCAGCATTTT
-,-,TRBV11-2,TRBJ2-1,CASSRSNSPYNEQFF,TGTGCCAGCAGCCGGTCGAACTCCCCCTACAATGAGCAGTTCTTC
-,-,TRBV6-5,TRBJ1-1,CASRGNSAANTEAFF,TGTGCCAGCCGAGGCAACTCAGCGGCTAACACTGAAGCTTTCTTT
TRBD1,-,TRBV9,TRBJ2-2,CASRTGSNTGELFF,TGTGCCAGCAGGACAGGGAGTAACACCGGGGAGCTGTTTTTT
-,-,TRBV11-2,TRBJ2-1,CASSSSGYLGNEQFF,TGTGCCAGCAGCTCTTCAGGGTACCTGGGGAATGAGCAGTTCTTC
-,-,TRBV9,TRBJ2-1,CASSAVKLGNNEQFF,TGTGCCAGCAGCGCCGTAAAACTAGGCAACAATGAGCAGTTCTTC